This T cell receptor beta chain was sequenced for a study of blood T cell repertoires in COVID-19. At the level of the study: Sources were T cells, B-cell-depleted T cells, or PBMCs; the material itself was cDNA or gDNA.

CDR1 and CDR2 (germline): MNHEY, SMNVEV (reference sequence). The J segment lost 10 bases and the V segment lost 5 bases, leaving 8 bases of the junction unmatched. The CDR3 sequence is 15 residues long. In the original analysis: Reference gene primer amplification gave nucleated cell count estimates. Only in-frame clones appear in the TCRdb table, and some are missing; sequencing was by immunoSEQ multiplex PCR. Clone size and V and J calls were adopted from that table, with D and trimming inferred from the DNA. The sample lists 200,000 or so clones, around nine tenths seen once, with roughly 3% in the top ten.

The source of this sequence is a man aged 55 to 69 with acute or convalescent COVID-19. The specimen sequenced was peripheral blood. V gene TRBV27 combines with J gene TRBJ2-1; 13 bases fit TRBD2. The CDR3 reads CASSTSGGAFREQFF. For the CDR3, the DNA is TGTGCCAGCAGTACTAGCGGGGGGGCCTTTAGGGAGCAGTTCTTC.